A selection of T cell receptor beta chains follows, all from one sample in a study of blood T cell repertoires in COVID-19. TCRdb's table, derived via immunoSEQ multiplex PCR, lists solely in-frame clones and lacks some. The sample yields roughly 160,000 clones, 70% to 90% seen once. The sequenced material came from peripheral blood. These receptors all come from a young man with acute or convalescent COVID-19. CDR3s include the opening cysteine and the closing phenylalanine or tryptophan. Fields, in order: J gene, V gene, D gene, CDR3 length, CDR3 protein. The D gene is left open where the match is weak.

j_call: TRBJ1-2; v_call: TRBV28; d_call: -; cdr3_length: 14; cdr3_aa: CASSTRTAWEGYTF
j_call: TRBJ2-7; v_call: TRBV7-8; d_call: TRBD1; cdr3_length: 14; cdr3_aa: CASSSTTGGEEQYF
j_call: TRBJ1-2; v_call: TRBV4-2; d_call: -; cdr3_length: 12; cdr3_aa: CASSQDRGGYTF
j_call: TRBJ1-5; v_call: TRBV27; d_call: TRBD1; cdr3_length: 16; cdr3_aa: CASSPYGQGTNQPQHF
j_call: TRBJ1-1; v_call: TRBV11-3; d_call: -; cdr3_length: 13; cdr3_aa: CASSLDRNTEAFF
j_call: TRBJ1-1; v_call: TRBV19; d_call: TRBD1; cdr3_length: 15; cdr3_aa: CASSLATGVNTEAFF
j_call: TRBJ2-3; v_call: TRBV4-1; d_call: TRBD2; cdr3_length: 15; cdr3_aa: CASSQETGTSDTQYF
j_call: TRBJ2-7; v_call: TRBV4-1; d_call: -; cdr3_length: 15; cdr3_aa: CASSQSGISAYEQYF
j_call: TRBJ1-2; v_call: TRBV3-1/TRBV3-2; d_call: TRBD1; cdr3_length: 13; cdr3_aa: CASSQEGQVGYTF
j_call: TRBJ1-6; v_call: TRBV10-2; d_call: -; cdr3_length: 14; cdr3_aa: CASRDGVSNSPLHF
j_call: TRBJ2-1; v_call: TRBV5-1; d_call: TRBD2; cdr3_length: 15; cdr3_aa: CASSSLSGAYNEQFF
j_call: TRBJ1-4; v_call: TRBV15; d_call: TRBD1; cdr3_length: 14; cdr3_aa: CATRHRGTNEKLFF
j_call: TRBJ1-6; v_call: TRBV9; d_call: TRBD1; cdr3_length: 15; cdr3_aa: CASSVTVRGDSPLHF
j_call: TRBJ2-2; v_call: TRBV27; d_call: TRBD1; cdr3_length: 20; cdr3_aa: CASSLRVAGGSALNTGELFF
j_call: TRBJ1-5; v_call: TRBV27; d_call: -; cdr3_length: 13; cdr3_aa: CASSLSGRQPQHF
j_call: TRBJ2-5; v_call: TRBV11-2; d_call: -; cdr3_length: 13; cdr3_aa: CASSLWTVETQYF
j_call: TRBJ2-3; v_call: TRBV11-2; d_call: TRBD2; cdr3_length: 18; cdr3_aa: CASSLDLGLAVGTDTQYF
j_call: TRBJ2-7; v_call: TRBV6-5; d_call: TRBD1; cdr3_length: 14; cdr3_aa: CASRTGTGAYEQYF
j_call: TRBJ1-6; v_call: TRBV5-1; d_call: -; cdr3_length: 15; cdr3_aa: CASSRDSTGGSPLHF
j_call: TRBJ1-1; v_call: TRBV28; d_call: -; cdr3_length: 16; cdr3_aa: CASSPPTPGADTEAFF
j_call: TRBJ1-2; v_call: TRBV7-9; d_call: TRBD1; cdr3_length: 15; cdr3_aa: CASSPRNRGSGGYTF
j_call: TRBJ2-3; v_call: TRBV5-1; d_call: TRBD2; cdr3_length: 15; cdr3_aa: CASSETSGGVDTQYF
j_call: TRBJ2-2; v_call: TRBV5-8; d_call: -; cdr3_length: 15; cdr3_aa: CASSLWQGNTGELFF